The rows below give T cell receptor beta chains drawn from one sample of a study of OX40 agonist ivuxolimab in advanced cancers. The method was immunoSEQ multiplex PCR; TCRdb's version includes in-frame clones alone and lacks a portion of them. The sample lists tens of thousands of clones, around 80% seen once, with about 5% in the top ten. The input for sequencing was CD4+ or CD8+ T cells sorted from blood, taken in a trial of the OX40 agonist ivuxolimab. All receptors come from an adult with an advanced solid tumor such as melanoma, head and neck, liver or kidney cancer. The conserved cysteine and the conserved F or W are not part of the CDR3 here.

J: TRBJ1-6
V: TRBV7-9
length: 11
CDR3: ASTTTGRSPLH

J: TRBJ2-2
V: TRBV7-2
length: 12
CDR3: ASKIDGVTGELF

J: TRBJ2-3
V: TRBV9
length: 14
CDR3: ASSVATSGRRDTQY

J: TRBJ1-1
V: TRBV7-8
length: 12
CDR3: ASSSGEGDTEAF

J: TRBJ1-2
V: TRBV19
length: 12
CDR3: ASSTLGQVDGYT

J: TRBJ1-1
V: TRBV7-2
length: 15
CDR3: ASSLEGAGGWVTEAF

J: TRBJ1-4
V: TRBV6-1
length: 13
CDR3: ASSVSEALRGKLF

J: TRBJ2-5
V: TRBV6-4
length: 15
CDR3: ASSGTLAGAKGETQY

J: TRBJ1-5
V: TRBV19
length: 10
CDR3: ASSSRTQPQH

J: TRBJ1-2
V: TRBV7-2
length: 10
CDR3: ASSPSNYGYT

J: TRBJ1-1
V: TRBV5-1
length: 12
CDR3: ASSLDPGGTEAF